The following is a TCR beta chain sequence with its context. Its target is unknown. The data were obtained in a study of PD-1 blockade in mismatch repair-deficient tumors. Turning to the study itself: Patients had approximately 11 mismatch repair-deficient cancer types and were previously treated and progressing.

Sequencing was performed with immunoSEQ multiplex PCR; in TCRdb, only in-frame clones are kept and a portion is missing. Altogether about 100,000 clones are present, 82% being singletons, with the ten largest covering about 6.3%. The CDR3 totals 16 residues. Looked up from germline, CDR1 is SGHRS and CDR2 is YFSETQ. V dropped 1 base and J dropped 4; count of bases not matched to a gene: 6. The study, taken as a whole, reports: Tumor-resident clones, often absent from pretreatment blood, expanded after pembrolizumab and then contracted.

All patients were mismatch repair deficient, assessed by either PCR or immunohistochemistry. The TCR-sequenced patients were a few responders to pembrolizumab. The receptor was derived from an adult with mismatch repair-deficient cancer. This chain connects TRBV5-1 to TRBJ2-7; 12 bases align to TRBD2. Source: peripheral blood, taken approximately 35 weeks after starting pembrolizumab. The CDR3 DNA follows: TGCGCCAGCAGCTTGCAGGGACTAGCGGGCGGGTACGAGCAGTACTTC. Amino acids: CASSLQGLAGGYEQYF.